This passage covers 21 T cell receptor beta chains from one sample sequenced in a study of blood T cells in healthy people across ages. Using a J-beta primer mix together with a sample-barcoded 5' primer, a second PCR was run for about 6 to 12 cycles. Via MiXCR, TCRdb re-called the 5' RACE reads, giving one row per CDR3 protein. Of about 730,000 distinct CDR3 sequences listed, roughly two fifths are singletons. Sequences were obtained from blood. The origin of the receptors is a woman in her fifties or sixties in good health.

This chain uses TRBV5-1 with TRBJ1-1; the D gene is possibly TRBD1 (6 bases). V shed 0 bases and J shed 5 bases, with 11 bases lying between them. The CDR3 loop spans 14 amino acids. The germline V gene has CDR1 SGHRS and CDR2 YFSETQ. CDR3 sequence (DNA): TGCGCCAGCAGCTTGGTACAGGGCAAAACTGAAGCTTTCTTT. It yields the protein CASSLVQGKTEAFF.

Details on this clonotype: In this CDR3 the conserved last residue, phenylalanine or tryptophan, is missing, so a read error is likely. V is TRBV11-2 and J is TRBJ2-7; D tentatively reads TRBD1 or TRBD2 (6 bases each). CDR1 is SGHAT, CDR2 FQNNGV, per germline. The CDR3 is 14 residues long. Between the trimmed V and J ends, which lost 5 bases and 6 bases, there was a span of 17 bases. CDR3 nucleotide sequence: TGTGCCAGCAGCACCCCGTCACAGGGAGGCGAGCAGTACTTG. Its translation: CASSTPSQGGEQYL.

This clonotype was seen only a few times. The chain couples TRBV2 to TRBJ1-4; TRBD1 agrees at 10 bases. J gave up 8 bases and V 3 bases, and 6 bases lay outside the gene matches. Per germline, CDR1 SNHLY and CDR2 FYNNEI. The CDR3 consists of 15 residues. CDR3 sequence: CASSEGQGLREKLFF. CDR3 DNA: TGTGCCAGCAGTGAGGGACAGGGGCTTCGGGAAAAACTGTTTTTT.

V and J are TRBV3-1 and TRBJ2-5; D gene ambiguous. Between the trimmed V and J ends, which lost 4 bases and 9 bases, there was a span of 12 bases. Germline loops: CDR1 LGHDT, CDR2 YNNKEL (reference sequence). The CDR3 contains 12 residues. CDR3 DNA: TGTGCCAGCAGCCGGTCCCGGCTATCCCAGTACTTC. Protein: CASSRSRLSQYF.

The chain combines TRBV6-2 or TRBV6-3 with TRBJ2-2, with D perhaps TRBD2 (5 bases). V lost 6 bases to trimming and J lost 6 bases, with 11 bases between them. The CDR3 spans 13 residues. Germline V gene sequence: CDR1 MNHEY, CDR2 SVGEGT. The CDR3 is CASRNPRAGELFF. CDR3 nucleotides: TGTGCCAGCAGAAACCCGAGGGCCGGGGAGCTGTTTTTT.

V gene TRBV10-3 combines with J gene TRBJ2-1, with D perhaps matching TRBD1 or TRBD2 (5 bases each). The DNA end is a closer match to TRBJ2-7, so the J assignment may be wrong. The CDR3 is 15 residues long. The germline V gene encodes CDR1 ENHRY and CDR2 SYGVKD. The CDR3 is CAIRPSGTSYNEQYF. In DNA, the CDR3 is TGTGCCATCAGGCCCTCGGGGACCTCCTACAATGAGCAGTACTTC.

This clonotype was picked up a small number of times. The rearrangement joins TRBV20-1 to TRBJ2-1, with 10 bases aligning to TRBD2. The CDR3 has 11 amino acids. Germline assignment: CDR1 DFQATT and CDR2 SNEGSKA (reference sequence). CDR3 DNA: TGCAGCGGACTAGCGGATCGTGAGCAGTTCTTC. Protein sequence: CSGLADREQFF.

This clonotype came up a few times. The J gene is TRBJ2-7, the V gene TRBV10-3; 11 bases match TRBD1. Unmatched junction bases numbered 9, after V lost 6 bases and J lost 5 bases. Looked up from germline, CDR1 is ENHRY and CDR2 is SYGVKD. This CDR3 contains 15 residues. The DNA of the CDR3 is TGTGCCATCAGCCCGGACAGGGGGCCCCCCAACGAGCAGTACTTC. Its translation: CAISPDRGPPNEQYF.

The V and J genes are TRBV10-3 and TRBJ2-1; D is perhaps TRBD1 or TRBD2 (5 bases each). V dropped 4 bases and J dropped 7 bases, with 8 bases sitting between them. The CDR3 consists of 12 residues. Germline CDR1 reads ENHRY; CDR2 reads SYGVKD. Here the CDR3 DNA reads TGTGCCATCAGTGGCGAGGGGAATGAGCAGTTCTTC. Translating gives CAISGEGNEQFF.

The J gene is TRBJ2-3, the V gene TRBV7-9, with no clear D. The CDR3 contains 15 residues. V gave up 1 base and J gave up 4 bases, with 12 bases separating them. CDR1 and CDR2 (germline): SEHNR, FQNEAQ (reference sequence). In DNA form, the CDR3 reads TGTGCCAGCAGCTTAGATTGGGGTGATGCAGATACGCAGTATTTT. Translated, it gives CASSLDWGDADTQYF. The whole variable domain, remainder taken from reference TRBV7-9 and TRBJ2-3, is DTGVSQNPRHKITKRGQNVTFRCDPISEHNRLYWYRQTLGQGPEFLTYFQNEAQLEKSRLLSDRFSAERPKGSFSTLEIQRTEQGDSAMYLCASSLDWGDADTQYFGPGTRLTVL.

This clonotype was observed many times. The chain employs TRBV29-1 and TRBJ2-6; D is possibly TRBD1 (5 bases). The CDR3 contains 16 residues. Germline loops: CDR1 SQVTM, CDR2 ANQGSEA. The germline V and J ends were trimmed by 4 bases and 0 bases, with 13 bases remaining between them. Written as DNA, the CDR3 is TGCAGCGTTGCGAAGGGGTCCGGCTCTGGGGCCAACGTCCTGACTTTC. As protein: CSVAKGSGSGANVLTF. The full variable domain, its missing parts supplied by reference TRBV29-1 and TRBJ2-6, is SAVISQKPSRDICQRGTSLTIQCQVDSQVTMMFWYRQQPGQSLTLIATANQGSEATYESGFVIDKFPISRPNLTFSTLTVSNMSPEDSSIYLCSVAKGSGSGANVLTFGAGSRLTVL.

This clonotype was seen more than once but under ten times. The chain links TRBV9 to TRBJ2-3, with TRBD2 identical over 7 bases. The trim removed 3 bases at V and 0 bases at J, leaving 7 bases unmatched. Germline-derived CDR1 and CDR2 are SGDLS and YYNGEE. CDR3 length equals 16 residues. The CDR3 DNA reads as TGTGCCAGCAGCGACCAAGCGGGGCGAAGCACAGATACGCAGTATTTT. Translation gives CASSDQAGRSTDTQYF.

In regard to this clonotype: One junction end disagrees with the germline gene, perhaps due to a read error. The chain employs TRBV7-7 and TRBJ2-5, with 8 bases aligning to TRBD1. The tail of the sequence fits TRBJ2-7 better, so the J call may be wrong. This CDR3 has 13 amino acids. Germline CDR1 is SSHAT and CDR2 is FNYEAQ (reference sequence). This CDR3 reads CASSTRDRYEQYF. Written as DNA, the CDR3 is TGTGCTAGCAGCACCCGGGACAGGTACGAGCAGTACTTC.

This clonotype was seen a few times. The chain carries TRBV20-1 and TRBJ2-3, with D uncertain. CDR1 is DFQATT, CDR2 SNEGSKA, per germline (reference sequence). The CDR3 runs to 13 residues. V was pared by 4 bases and J by 4 bases, with 12 bases between. The CDR3 here is CSAIRPNPDTQYF. CDR3 sequence (DNA): TGCAGTGCTATAAGACCCAACCCAGATACGCAGTATTTT.

A single count supports this clonotype. The rearrangement joins TRBV20-1 to TRBJ2-5, with D possibly TRBD1 on 5 matching bases. TRBJ2-7 explains the end of the DNA better; the J call may be wrong. Germline V gives CDR1 DFQATT, CDR2 SNEGSKA (reference sequence). There are 13 residues in the CDR3. The CDR3 DNA sequence: TGCAGTGCTCTCCAGGGTGAAGCCTACGAGCAGTACTTC. Amino acid sequence: CSALQGEAYEQYF.

The genes are TRBV6-5 and TRBJ2-3; TRBD2 matches 10 bases. The CDR3 contains 18 residues. Germline CDR1 and CDR2: MNHEY and SVGAGI. Trimming cost V 4 bases and J 0 bases; bases outside gene matches: 10. DNA of the CDR3: TGTGCCAGCAGTTTACTCACCCTGACTAGCGGGAGCACAGATACGCAGTATTTT. It yields the protein CASSLLTLTSGSTDTQYF.

The chain couples TRBV7-6 to TRBJ2-1; 10 bases fit TRBD2. V shed 1 base and J 7 bases; nucleotides not matched to a gene: 10. This CDR3 has 17 amino acids. Germline values: CDR1 SGHVS, CDR2 FNYEAQ. The CDR3 protein is CASSLVASGSGPNEQFF. The CDR3 nucleotides are TGTGCCAGCAGCTTAGTGGCTAGCGGGAGTGGTCCGAATGAGCAGTTCTTC.

This clonotype was detected only a few times. The V call is TRBV20-1, the J call TRBJ2-3; D possibly corresponds to TRBD1 (5 bases). This CDR3 region has 12 residues. CDR1 is DFQATT, CDR2 SNEGSKA, per germline (reference sequence). Here the CDR3 reads CRVKGSTDTQYF. The CDR3 bases are TGCAGGGTAAAGGGGAGCACAGATACGCAGTATTTT.

This clonotype was found many times. The chain combines TRBV5-1 with TRBJ2-7; D ambiguous. The CDR3 is made up of 13 amino acids. V was pared by 0 bases and J by 3 bases, with 7 bases between. The germline gives CDR1 SGHRS, CDR2 YFSETQ. CDR3 sequence (DNA): TGCGCCAGCAGCTTGGATAGGGTCTACGAGCAGTACTTC. The encoded protein is CASSLDRVYEQYF.

This clonotype was picked up many times. The CDR3 region has the DNA TGTGCCAGCAGCTGGGGACTAGCGGGAGCAGGGGATACGCAGTATTTT. Residues: CASSWGLAGAGDTQYF. The rearrangement uses TRBV5-6 and TRBJ2-3; 14 positions agree with TRBD2. The CDR3 consists of 16 residues. The V and J ends lost 3 bases and 6 bases, in that order; junction bases with no gene match: 6. Germline assignment: CDR1 SGHDT and CDR2 YYEEEE.

This clonotype turned up a few times. V usage is TRBV5-1 and J usage is TRBJ2-1; maybe TRBD1 (5 bases). The CDR3 totals 16 residues. The V gene's germline CDR1 is SGHRS and CDR2 YFSETQ. V lost 5 bases and J lost 5, with 20 bases in between. CDR3 region: CASRRPYRRTDNEQFF. The CDR3 region has the DNA TGCGCCAGCAGACGACCTTACAGGAGAACGGACAATGAGCAGTTCTTC.